The 25 T cell receptor beta chains reported below all come from one sample, sequenced in a study of blood T cell repertoires in COVID-19 (dated by TCRdb to 2019 to 2021). The library came from the immunoSEQ multiplex PCR assay. As stored in TCRdb, this immuneACCESS dataset retains in-frame rearrangements with V and J assigned. A fraction of the clones does not appear; measured against another copy, unresolved V genes explain less than half of the discrepancy, and the remainder lacks a known reason. Recorded for this sample are approximately 200,000 clones; about 79% of them occurred a single time. About 1.3% of the sample is taken by the ten largest. Sample: PBMCs or T cells enriched from blood (not recorded which). The receptors were sampled from a middle-aged woman with acute COVID-19.

This clone was detected only a few times. V and J are TRBV20-1 and TRBJ2-7; maybe TRBD2 (5 bases). The V end lost 5 bases, the J end lost 2 bases, and 7 bases lay between the germline ends. In germline, CDR1 is DFQATT, CDR2 SNEGSKA (reference sequence). The CDR3 length is 11 residues. CDR3 coding DNA: TGCAGTGCTGGGGAGCCCTACGAGCAGTACTTC. Translated: CSAGEPYEQYF.

In its sample, this clone was seen a few times. J is TRBJ1-5 and V is TRBV2; TRBD1 aligns across 8 bases. CDR1 is SNHLY, CDR2 FYNNEI, per germline. The V segment lost 4 bases and the J segment 7 bases; nucleotides outside the gene matches: 6. The CDR3 runs 14 residues. CDR3 DNA: TGTGCCAGCAGTGGACAGGGGTGGGGGCAGCCCCAGCATTTT. Its protein product is CASSGQGWGQPQHF.

This chain connects TRBV11-2 to TRBJ2-3; 10 bases agree with TRBD1. The ends lost 1 base at V and 4 bases at J; junction bases unmatched: 2. The V gene's germline CDR1 is SGHAT and CDR2 FQNNGV. The CDR3 has 15 amino acids. CDR3 DNA: TGTGCCAGCAGCTTAGGGGACAGGGGTTCAGATACGCAGTATTTT. Translation gives CASSLGDRGSDTQYF.

This chain connects TRBV30 to TRBJ1-6; the match to TRBD1 covers 9 bases. Germline loops: CDR1 GTSNPN, CDR2 SVGIG (reference sequence). CDR3 size: 15 residues. Germline trimming cut 1 base from V and 8 bases from J; bases unmatched to any gene: 6. CDR3 sequence (DNA): TGTGCCTGGAGTGGCGCGACAGGGGGTGATTCACCCCTCCACTTT. Translated: CAWSGATGGDSPLHF. The full variable domain, its missing parts supplied by reference TRBV30 and TRBJ1-6, is SQTIHQWPATLVQPVGSPLSLECTVEGTSNPNLYWYRQAAGRGLQLLFYSVGIGQISSEVPQNLSASRPQDRQFILSSKKLLLSDSGFYLCAWSGATGGDSPLHFGNGTRLTVT.

This clone was recorded a few times. V gene TRBV7-2 combines with J gene TRBJ2-1; 8 nucleotides match TRBD2. J lost 2 bases, V lost 0 bases, and 6 bases had no gene match. CDR1 SGHTA and CDR2 FQGNSA come from the germline V gene. This CDR3 contains 17 residues. CDR3 DNA: TGTGCCAGCAGCTTAGCGCGGAGCGGGGGTCCCTACAATGAGCAGTTCTTC. Protein product: CASSLARSGGPYNEQFF. The variable domain in full, with the rest retrieved from reference TRBV7-2 and TRBJ2-1, is GAGVSQSPSNKVTEKGKDVELRCDPISGHTALYWYRQSLGQGLEFLIYFQGNSAPDKSGLPSDRFSAERTGGSVSTLTIQRTQQEDSAVYLCASSLARSGGPYNEQFFGPGTRLTVL.

This sequence joins TRBV2 and TRBJ1-2; 9 nucleotides agree with TRBD1. After removal of 7 bases from V and 8 bases from J, the junction contained 11 bases not matched to a gene. CDR3 length equals 14 residues. Germline-derived CDR1 and CDR2 are SNHLY and FYNNEI. The CDR3 spells CASTLGGTGSGYTF. CDR3 DNA sequence: TGTGCCAGCACCCTGGGAGGGACAGGGAGCGGCTACACCTTC.

The chain employs TRBV18 and TRBJ1-2; TRBD1 agrees at 10 bases. This CDR3 spans 16 amino acids. V trimming: 3 bases; J trimming: 0 bases; junction bases outside the gene matches: 4. The V gene's germline CDR1 is KGHSH and CDR2 LQKENI. CDR3 amino acids: CASSPIGQGANYGYTF. Written as DNA, the CDR3 is TGTGCCAGCTCACCCATCGGACAGGGGGCTAACTATGGCTACACCTTC.

The chain recombines TRBV5-1 with TRBJ2-5; 9 bases fit TRBD1. The ends lost 5 bases at V and 4 bases at J; junction bases unmatched: 6. CDR1 and CDR2 (germline): SGHRS, YFSETQ. The CDR3 is made up of 14 amino acids. In DNA form, the CDR3 reads TGCGCCAGCAGGAAGACAGGGGGAGTAGAGACCCAGTACTTC. Amino acids: CASRKTGGVETQYF. Filled out from reference TRBV5-1 and TRBJ2-5, the complete variable domain reads KAGVTQTPRYLIKTRGQQVTLSCSPISGHRSVSWYQQTPGQGLQFLFEYFSETQRNKGNFPGRFSGRQFSNSRSEMNVSTLELGDSALYLCASRKTGGVETQYFGPGTRLLVL.

This sequence joins TRBV20-1 and TRBJ1-2; perhaps TRBD1 as D (5 bases). From germline, CDR1 is DFQATT and CDR2 SNEGSKA (reference sequence). CDR3 length: 13 residues. V shed 3 bases and J shed 6 bases, with 14 bases lying between them. CDR3 DNA: TGCAGTGCTAGTCCCCAGGGCGGGAATGGCTACACCTTC. It specifies CSASPQGGNGYTF.

The rearrangement joins TRBV6-5 to TRBJ1-3, with 9 bases identical to TRBD1. J gave up 0 bases and V 6 bases, and 3 bases lay outside the gene matches. The CDR3 spans 15 residues. Per the germline V gene, CDR1 is MNHEY and CDR2 is SVGAGI. CDR3 protein: CASRGQGISGNTIYF. In DNA, the CDR3 is TGTGCCAGCAGAGGACAGGGGATCTCTGGAAACACCATATATTTT.

The rearrangement links TRBV7-9 to TRBJ2-1, with 8 nucleotides matching TRBD2. The germline gives CDR1 SEHNR, CDR2 FQNEAQ (reference sequence). J lost 15 bases, V lost 5 bases, and 15 bases had no gene match. The CDR3 consists of 14 residues. The CDR3 nucleotides read TGTGCCAGCAGCCAAGGTGGACTAGCCGGAAAGTGGTTCTTC. This translates into CASSQGGLAGKWFF.

V gene TRBV7-9 combines with J gene TRBJ2-6, with a tentative D call TRBD1 (5 bases). V was shortened by 5 bases and J by 0 bases, with 20 bases between the two germline ends. CDR3 length equals 19 residues. Per germline, CDR1 SEHNR and CDR2 FQNEAQ (reference sequence). CDR3 sequence (DNA): TGTGCCAGCAGCCCAGGCAGGGCCCTCCTAATCTCTGGGGCCAACGTCCTGACTTTC. This gives the protein CASSPGRALLISGANVLTF.

This clone was detected only once. This chain uses TRBV5-6 with TRBJ1-6; D call uncertain. The germline gives CDR1 SGHDT, CDR2 YYEEEE. CDR3 length equals 15 residues. V shed 4 bases and J shed 7 bases, with 15 bases lying between them. CDR3 region: CASSRGLRENSPLHF. The CDR3 DNA is TGTGCCAGCAGCCGTGGACTCAGAGAGAATTCACCCCTCCACTTT.

The chain is built from TRBV2 and TRBJ2-1; D might be TRBD2 (7 bases). The CDR3 spans 15 residues. Germline-derived CDR1 and CDR2 are SNHLY and FYNNEI. Trimming cost V 3 bases and J 4 bases, with 13 bases left between them. The CDR3 bases are TGTGCCAGCAGTGAGGGGGGGCCTCAATACAATGAGCAGTTCTTC. Its protein is CASSEGGPQYNEQFF. Combining the CDR3 with reference TRBV2 and TRBJ2-1 gives the whole variable domain EPEVTQTPSHQVTQMGQEVILRCVPISNHLYFYWYRQILGQKVEFLVSFYNNEISEKSEIFDDQFSVERPDGSNFTLKIRSTKLEDSAMYFCASSEGGPQYNEQFFGPGTRLTVL.

The chain uses TRBV28 and TRBJ1-3; D ambiguous. Per germline, CDR1 MDHEN and CDR2 SYDVKM. The CDR3 totals 15 residues. Trimming pared 2 bases from V and 0 bases from J, leaving 8 bases between. The CDR3 reads CASSLMGASGNTIYF. DNA for the CDR3: TGTGCCAGCAGTTTAATGGGCGCCTCTGGAAACACCATATATTTT.

V and J are TRBV7-2 and TRBJ2-5; weak D call: TRBD1 (5 bases). The CDR3 length is 15 residues. The ends were cut back, 5 bases at V and 2 bases at J, with 15 bases in the middle. CDR1 and CDR2 from the germline V gene are SGHTA and FQGNSA. The CDR3 protein is CASSPQWGQQETQYF. In DNA form, the CDR3 reads TGTGCCAGCAGCCCACAGTGGGGCCAACAAGAGACCCAGTACTTC.

The chain joins TRBV5-4 to TRBJ2-5; 7 bases line up with TRBD2. V gave up 2 bases and J gave up 1 base; unmatched junction bases: 8. Germline values: CDR1 SGHNT, CDR2 YYREEE (reference sequence). The CDR3 is 16 residues long. In DNA, the CDR3 is TGTGCCAGCAGCTTTTCCGCTAGCGGCATCCAAGAGACCCAGTACTTC. This codes for CASSFSASGIQETQYF.

The chain employs TRBV15 and TRBJ2-1, with TRBD1 matching 7 bases. Trimming cost V 1 base and J 6 bases; bases outside gene matches: 6. Looked up from germline, CDR1 is LNHNV and CDR2 is YYDKDF (reference sequence). The CDR3 sequence is 15 residues long. CDR3 sequence reads: CATSRGDRATNEQFF. The CDR3 DNA sequence: TGTGCCACCAGCAGAGGTGACAGGGCTACCAATGAGCAGTTCTTC.

This clone turned up a few times. This chain uses TRBV30 with TRBJ2-7; D unclear. Trimming took off 5 bases at V and 6 bases at J, with 11 bases between the two ends. The V gene's germline CDR1 is GTSNPN and CDR2 SVGIG (reference sequence). The CDR3 has 11 amino acids. In DNA form, the CDR3 reads TGTGCCTGGGTTGGCGGCTTCGAGCAGTACTTC. Residues: CAWVGGFEQYF.

The gene calls are TRBV27 and TRBJ1-2; D uncertain. The V gene's germline CDR1 is MNHEY and CDR2 SMNVEV (reference sequence). V dropped 5 bases and J dropped 4 bases, with 11 bases sitting between them. The CDR3 spans 13 residues. CDR3 loop: CASSPGGIYGYTF. The CDR3 DNA follows: TGTGCCAGCAGTCCTGGCGGGATCTATGGCTACACCTTC.

The chain joins TRBV4-3 to TRBJ1-6; the D gene is possibly TRBD1 (6 bases). V was shortened by 1 base and J by 5 bases, with 15 bases between the two germline ends. Germline V gene sequence: CDR1 LGHNA, CDR2 YSLEER. There are 17 residues in the CDR3. The CDR3 region has the DNA TGCGCCAGCAGCCAAGGAGGGCAGGGGCCGAATAATTCACCCCTCCACTTT. This translates into CASSQGGQGPNNSPLHF.

The chain recombines TRBV13 with TRBJ2-1, with 9 nucleotides matching TRBD1. From germline, CDR1 is PRHDT and CDR2 FYEKMQ (reference sequence). CDR3 length: 22 residues. Trimming cost V 6 bases and J 3 bases; bases outside gene matches: 27. The CDR3 DNA reads as TGTGCCAGCAGTCCACAGGGGGACAGGGTGCGCCTAGCGGAGGACGGCTACAATGAGCAGTTCTTC. Translated, it gives CASSPQGDRVRLAEDGYNEQFF.

The V and J genes are TRBV11-2 and TRBJ1-6, with D tentatively TRBD1 (6 bases). In germline, CDR1 is SGHAT, CDR2 FQNNGV. This CDR3 has 16 amino acids. Trimming took 5 bases from V and 11 from J, leaving 22 bases between them. The CDR3 DNA is TGTGCCAGCAGCACATACAGGGCCGGAACAGGTCCACCCCTCCACTTT. Residues: CASSTYRAGTGPPLHF.

This chain links TRBV7-9 with TRBJ1-2, with 7 positions matching TRBD1. The ends lost 1 base at V and 5 bases at J; junction bases unmatched: 4. Germline values: CDR1 SEHNR, CDR2 FQNEAQ (reference sequence). This CDR3 comprises 14 residues. The CDR3 reads CASSLGQGQYGYTF. CDR3 in DNA: TGTGCCAGCAGCTTAGGCCAGGGACAGTATGGCTACACCTTC.

V and J are TRBV5-1 and TRBJ1-1; a weak D match, TRBD1 (6 bases). The CDR3 covers 14 residues. The germline V and J ends were trimmed by 6 bases and 0 bases, with 12 bases remaining between them. Germline loops: CDR1 SGHRS, CDR2 YFSETQ. CDR3 sequence (DNA): TGCGCCAGCACCAGGGGTGACATGAACACTGAAGCTTTCTTT. As protein: CASTRGDMNTEAFF.